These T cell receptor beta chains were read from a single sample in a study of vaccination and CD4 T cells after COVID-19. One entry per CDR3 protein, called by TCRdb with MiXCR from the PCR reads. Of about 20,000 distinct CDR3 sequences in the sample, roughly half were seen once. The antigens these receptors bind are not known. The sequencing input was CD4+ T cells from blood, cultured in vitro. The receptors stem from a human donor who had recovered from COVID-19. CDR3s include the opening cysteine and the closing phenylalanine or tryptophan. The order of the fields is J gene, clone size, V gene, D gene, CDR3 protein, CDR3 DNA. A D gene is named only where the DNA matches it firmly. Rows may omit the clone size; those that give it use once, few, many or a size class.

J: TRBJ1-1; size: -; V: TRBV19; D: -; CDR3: CASSTPNQIRTEAFF; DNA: TGTGCCAGTAGTACCCCAAACCAGATCCGCACTGAAGCTTTCTTT
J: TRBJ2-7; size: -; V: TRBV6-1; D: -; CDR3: CASSESPDGGNEQYF; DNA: TGTGCCAGCAGTGAAAGTCCGGATGGGGGTAACGAGCAGTACTTC
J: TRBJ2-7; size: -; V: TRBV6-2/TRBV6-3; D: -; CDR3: CALGQGREQYF; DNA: TGTGCCCTTGGTCAGGGGCGCGAGCAGTACTTC
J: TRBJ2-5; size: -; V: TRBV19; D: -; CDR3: CASSGTGYRETQYF; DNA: TGTGCCAGTAGTGGAACAGGGTACCGAGAGACCCAGTACTTC
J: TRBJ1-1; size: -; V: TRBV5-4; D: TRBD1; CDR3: CASSGQGGNTEAFF; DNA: TGTGCCAGCAGCGGACAGGGAGGGAACACTGAAGCTTTCTTT
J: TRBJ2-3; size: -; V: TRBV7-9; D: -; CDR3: CASSVPGIHQATDTQYF; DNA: TGTGCCAGCAGCGTCCCAGGCATACATCAGGCAACAGATACGCAGTATTTT
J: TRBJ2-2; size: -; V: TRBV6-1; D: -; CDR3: CASRRGAGNTGELFF; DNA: TGTGCCAGCAGAAGAGGGGCGGGAAACACCGGGGAGCTGTTTTTT
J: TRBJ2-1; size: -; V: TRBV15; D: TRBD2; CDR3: CATSRRTSGGPEQFF; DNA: TGTGCCACCAGCAGGAGGACTAGCGGGGGGCCTGAGCAGTTCTTC
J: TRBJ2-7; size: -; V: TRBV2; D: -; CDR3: CASSDWLGTFRNYEQYF; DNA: TGTGCCAGCAGTGATTGGTTGGGGACTTTCAGGAACTACGAGCAGTACTTC
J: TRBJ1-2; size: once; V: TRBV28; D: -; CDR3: CASSWTGYGYTF; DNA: TGTGCCAGCAGTTGGACCGGCTATGGCTACACCTTC
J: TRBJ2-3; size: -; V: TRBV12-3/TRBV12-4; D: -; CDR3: CASSLTANTQYF; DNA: TGTGCCAGCAGTTTAACCGCGAATACGCAGTATTTT
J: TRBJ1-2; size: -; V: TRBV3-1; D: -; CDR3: CASSLHTENYGYTF; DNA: TGTGCCAGCAGCCTACACACCGAAAACTATGGCTACACCTTC
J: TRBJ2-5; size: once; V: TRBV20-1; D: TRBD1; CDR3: CSVQGQERGTQYF; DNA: TGCAGTGTTCAGGGACAGGAGAGAGGGACCCAGTACTTC
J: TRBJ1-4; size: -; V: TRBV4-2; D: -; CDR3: CASMGQGGEKLFF; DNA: TGTGCCAGCATGGGGCAGGGAGGTGAAAAACTGTTTTTT
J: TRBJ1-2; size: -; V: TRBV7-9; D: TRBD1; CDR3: CASSRDRVIANYGYTF; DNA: TGTGCCAGCAGTAGGGACAGGGTGATTGCTAACTATGGCTACACCTTC
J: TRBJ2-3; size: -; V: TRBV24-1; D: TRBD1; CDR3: CATNLGTGGTDTQYF; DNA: TGTGCCACCAACCTCGGGACAGGAGGCACAGATACGCAGTATTTT
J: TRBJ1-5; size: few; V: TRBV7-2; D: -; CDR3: CASSGGVGFHQPQHF; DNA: TGTGCCAGCAGCGGGGGGGTGGGGTTCCATCAGCCCCAGCATTTT
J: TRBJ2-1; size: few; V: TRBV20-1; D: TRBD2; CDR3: CSAPLAGGPIEQFF; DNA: TGCAGTGCACCACTAGCGGGAGGGCCGATTGAGCAGTTCTTC
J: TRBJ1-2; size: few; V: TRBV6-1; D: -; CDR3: CASKGSGAPPYGYTF; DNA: TGTGCCAGCAAGGGGTCGGGGGCCCCGCCCTATGGCTACACCTTC
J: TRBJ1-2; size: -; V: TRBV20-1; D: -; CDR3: CSARDLELGYGYTF; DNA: TGCAGTGCTAGAGATTTAGAGCTAGGCTATGGCTACACCTTC
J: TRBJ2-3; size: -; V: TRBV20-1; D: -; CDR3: CSASGTDTQYF; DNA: TGCAGTGCTAGCGGGACCGATACGCAGTATTTT
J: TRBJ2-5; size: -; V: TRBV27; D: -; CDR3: CASSLSGGSWETQYF; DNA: TGTGCCAGCAGTTTATCTGGGGGGTCGTGGGAGACCCAGTACTTC
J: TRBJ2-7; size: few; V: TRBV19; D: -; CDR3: CASSIFWGSSYEQYF; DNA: TGTGCCAGTAGTATATTTTGGGGTAGCTCCTACGAGCAGTACTTC
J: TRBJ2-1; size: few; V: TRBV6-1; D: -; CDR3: CAVRRGRNEQFF; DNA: TGTGCCGTCAGACGGGGGCGGAATGAGCAGTTCTTC
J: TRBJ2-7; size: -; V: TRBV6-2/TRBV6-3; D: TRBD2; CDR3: CASSLPGLAGSSWEQYF; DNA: TGTGCCAGCAGTCTACCGGGACTAGCGGGATCTTCTTGGGAGCAGTACTTC
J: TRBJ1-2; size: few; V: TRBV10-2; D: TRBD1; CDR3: CASSADQGDYGYTF; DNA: TGCGCCAGCAGTGCAGACCAGGGGGATTATGGCTACACCTTC
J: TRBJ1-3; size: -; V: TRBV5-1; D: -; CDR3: CASSLAPGGSSGNTIYF; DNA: TGCGCCAGCAGCTTGGCGCCGGGGGGGAGCTCTGGAAACACCATATATTTT
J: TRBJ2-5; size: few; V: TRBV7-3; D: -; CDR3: CASSFAGPQYQETQYF; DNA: TGTGCCAGCAGCTTCGCGGGGCCCCAGTACCAAGAGACCCAGTACTTC
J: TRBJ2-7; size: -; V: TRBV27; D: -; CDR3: CASSGRRPAYEQYF; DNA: TGTGCCAGCAGTGGAAGGCGGCCCGCCTACGAGCAGTACTTC
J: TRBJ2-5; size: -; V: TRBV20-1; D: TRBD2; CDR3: CSVKRGPQETQYF; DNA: TGCAGTGTCAAGCGGGGCCCACAAGAGACCCAGTACTTC
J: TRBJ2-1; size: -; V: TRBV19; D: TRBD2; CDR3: CAGSIYSGGTSYNEQFF; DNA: TGTGCCGGTAGTATTTATAGCGGGGGGACTTCCTACAATGAGCAGTTCTTC
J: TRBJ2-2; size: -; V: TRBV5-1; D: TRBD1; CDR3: CASSAGTGSGGELFF; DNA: TGCGCCAGCAGCGCCGGGACAGGGTCGGGCGGGGAGCTGTTTTTT
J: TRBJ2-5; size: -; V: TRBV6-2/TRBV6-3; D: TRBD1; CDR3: CAITDRGQETQYF; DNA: TGTGCCATCACCGACAGGGGCCAAGAGACCCAGTACTTC
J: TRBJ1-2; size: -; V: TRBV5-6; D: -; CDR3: CASSIRGGGRSGYTF; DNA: TGTGCCAGCAGCATCCGGGGTGGGGGACGGAGTGGCTACACCTTC
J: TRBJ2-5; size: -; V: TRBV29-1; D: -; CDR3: CSGRQGTTMGETQYF; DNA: TGCAGCGGCCGCCAGGGGACCACTATGGGGGAGACCCAGTACTTC
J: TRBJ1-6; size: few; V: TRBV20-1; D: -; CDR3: CSARTVTIYNSPLHF; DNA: TGCAGTGCTAGAACGGTGACAATCTATAATTCACCCCTCCACTTT
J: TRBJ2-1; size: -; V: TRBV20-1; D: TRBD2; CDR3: CSAGRGSSYNEQFF; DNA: TGCAGTGCGGGGCGGGGGAGCTCCTACAATGAGCAGTTCTTC
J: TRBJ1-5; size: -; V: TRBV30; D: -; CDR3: CAWSGVGRNNQPQHF; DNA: TGTGCCTGGAGTGGGGTGGGGCGAAACAATCAGCCCCAGCATTTT
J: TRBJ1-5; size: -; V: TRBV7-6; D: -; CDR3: CASSLRQGRQPQHF; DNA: TGTGCCAGCAGCTTAAGGCAGGGGAGGCAGCCCCAGCATTTT
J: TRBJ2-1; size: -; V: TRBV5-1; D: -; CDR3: CASSLNSEQFF; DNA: TGCGCCAGCAGCCTCAACAGTGAGCAGTTCTTC
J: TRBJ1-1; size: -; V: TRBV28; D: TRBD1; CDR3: CASSRTGSNTEAFF; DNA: TGTGCCAGCAGCCGGACAGGGTCTAACACTGAAGCTTTCTTT
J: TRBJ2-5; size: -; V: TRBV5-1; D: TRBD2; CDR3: CASRGTSGGQTQYF; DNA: TGCGCCAGCAGAGGGACTAGCGGGGGACAGACCCAGTACTTC
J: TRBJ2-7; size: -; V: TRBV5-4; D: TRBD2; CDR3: CASSLDLAGYYEQYF; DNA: TGTGCCAGCAGCTTGGATCTAGCGGGCTACTACGAGCAGTACTTC
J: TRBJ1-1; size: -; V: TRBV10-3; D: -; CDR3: CAIKSATEAFF; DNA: TGTGCCATCAAAAGCGCCACTGAAGCTTTCTTT
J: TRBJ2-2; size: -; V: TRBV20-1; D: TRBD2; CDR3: CSASWRGGTGELFF; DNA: TGCAGTGCTAGCTGGCGGGGGGGCACCGGGGAGCTGTTTTTT
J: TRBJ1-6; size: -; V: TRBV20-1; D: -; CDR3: CSAKPGGGSSYNSPLHF; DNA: TGCAGTGCTAAGCCGGGGGGGGGAAGCTCCTATAATTCACCCCTCCACTTT
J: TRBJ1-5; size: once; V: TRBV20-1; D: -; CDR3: CSARDGRLNQPQHF; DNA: TGCAGTGCTAGAGATGGCCGGCTCAATCAGCCCCAGCATTTT
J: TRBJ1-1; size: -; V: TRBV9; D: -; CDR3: CASSVGVENTEAFF; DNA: TGTGCCAGCAGCGTAGGTGTGGAGAACACTGAAGCTTTCTTT
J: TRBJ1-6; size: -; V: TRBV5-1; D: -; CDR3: CASSLAGFVSPLHF; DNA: TGCGCCAGCAGCTTGGCAGGGTTTGTATCACCCCTCCACTTT
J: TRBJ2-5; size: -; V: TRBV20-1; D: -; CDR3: CSARRLLGRGVQETQYF; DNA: TGCAGTGCTAGAAGACTCCTCGGGCGGGGAGTTCAAGAGACCCAGTACTTC
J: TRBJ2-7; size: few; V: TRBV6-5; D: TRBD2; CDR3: CASSYSGLAGREQYF; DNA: TGTGCCAGCAGTTACTCGGGACTAGCGGGAAGGGAGCAGTACTTC